One sample yielded the 31 T cell receptor beta chains listed below, sequenced in a study of cytomegalovirus exposure and HLA in healthy donors (TCRdb year 2017). To prepare the library, the immunoSEQ multiplex PCR assay was applied. For the multiplex PCR, a mixture combining 60 forward primers for TCR Vbeta segments and 13 reverse primers for TCR Jbeta segments was used. Entries here come from immuneACCESS through TCRdb and include only in-frame sequences with V and J called. Some clones fail to appear in such tables; in the studies checked, an unresolved V gene covers under half of the shortfall, and the cause of the remainder is unknown. The sample table lists 200,000 to 250,000 clones, 82% of them with a count of one. The ten largest clones capture roughly 0.58% of the sample. The source material was PBMCs. All receptors derive from a woman in her thirties or forties in good health and CMV-seronegative.

The sample holds a few counts of this clone. This chain connects TRBV30 to TRBJ1-2; D is unclear. Trimming shortened V by 2 bases and J by 3 bases, and 16 bases separated the two germline ends. The CDR3 length is 15 residues. Germline CDR1 and CDR2: GTSNPN and SVGIG (reference sequence). Here the CDR3 reads CAWSPNRQDHYGYTF. The CDR3 DNA follows: TGTGCCTGGAGTCCAAATAGACAAGACCACTATGGCTACACCTTC.

This clone was detected only a few times. This rearrangement joins TRBV4-1 to TRBJ1-1, with 7 positions matching TRBD1. The germline V gene has CDR1 MGHRA and CDR2 YSYEKL. J lost 3 bases, V lost 0 bases, and 4 bases had no gene match. The CDR3 runs 15 residues. CDR3 nucleotide sequence: TGCGCCAGCAGCCAAGATGAGAGGGGGCACACTGAAGCTTTCTTT. The encoded protein is CASSQDERGHTEAFF.

The sample holds a few counts of this clone. The chain employs TRBV7-9 and TRBJ1-4; no definite D call. V dropped 10 bases and J dropped 0 bases, with 9 bases sitting between them. The CDR3 totals 13 residues. Germline V gene sequence: CDR1 SEHNR, CDR2 FQNEAQ (reference sequence). The CDR3: CATRTATNEKLFF. CDR3 nucleotides: TGTGCCACGCGAACTGCAACTAATGAAAAACTGTTTTTT.

The chain couples TRBV4-2 to TRBJ2-1, with unresolved D. The CDR3 runs 13 residues. Trimming took off 5 bases at V and 6 bases at J, with 11 bases between the two ends. Germline CDR1 and CDR2: LGHNA and YNFKEQ. The CDR3 DNA is TGTGCCAGCAGCTTGGCCCAGATCAATGAGCAGTTCTTC. Translated, it gives CASSLAQINEQFF.

The genes are TRBV2 and TRBJ1-3; D remains ambiguous. Trimming stripped 4 bases from V and 1 base from J, with 5 bases between. This CDR3 spans 13 amino acids. The germline V gene has CDR1 SNHLY and CDR2 FYNNEI. The CDR3 loop reads CASSAISGNTIYF. CDR3 in DNA: TGTGCCAGCAGTGCTATATCTGGAAACACCATATATTTT.

A few counts support this clone. This chain uses TRBV30 with TRBJ1-2, with D possibly matching TRBD1 (5 bases). There are 12 residues in the CDR3. The germline gives CDR1 GTSNPN, CDR2 SVGIG (reference sequence). Deletions cut 4 bases from V and 6 bases from J, with 12 bases between. The CDR3 coding sequence is TGTGCCTGGAAAGGGGTCAGGGATGGCTACACCTTC. This codes for CAWKGVRDGYTF.

The chain combines TRBV6-5 with TRBJ2-1; 10 bases map to TRBD2. The CDR3 extends over 16 amino acids. CDR1 is MNHEY and CDR2 is SVGAGI in the germline V gene. V was clipped by 0 bases and J by 8 bases; unmatched bases: 7. The CDR3 reads CASSYSKIAGGYEQFF. The CDR3 bases are TGTGCCAGCAGTTACTCGAAAATAGCGGGAGGCTATGAGCAGTTCTTC.

The V call is TRBV15, the J call TRBJ2-7; 9 bases align to TRBD2. Germline assignment: CDR1 LNHNV and CDR2 YYDKDF (reference sequence). Trimming removed 4 bases from V and 6 bases from J; junction bases left unmatched: 13. The CDR3 consists of 16 residues. DNA of the CDR3: TGTGCCACCAGCATGGGACTAGCTAGAGGGTCGAGCGAGCAGTACTTC. The encoded protein is CATSMGLARGSSEQYF.

This clone was counted a few times. J is TRBJ1-4 and V is TRBV5-1; 10 bases are shared with TRBD1. The CDR3 loop spans 14 amino acids. V was clipped by 7 bases and J by 5 bases; unmatched bases: 5. Germline loops: CDR1 SGHRS, CDR2 YFSETQ. For the CDR3, the DNA is TGCGCCAGCGGCTCGGGACAGGGGAATGAAAAACTGTTTTTT. This gives the protein CASGSGQGNEKLFF.

This clone has just one count. The chain recombines TRBV5-5 with TRBJ2-5, with D unclear. The V end was cut by 1 base, the J end by 3 bases, with 13 bases between. Germline CDR1 reads SGHKS; CDR2 reads YYEKEE (reference sequence). The CDR3 length is 15 residues. CDR3 in amino acids: CASSLYLGPEETQYF. In nucleotides, the CDR3 is TGTGCCAGCAGCTTGTACTTGGGCCCGGAAGAGACCCAGTACTTC. Variable domain in full (rest from reference TRBV5-5 and TRBJ2-5): DAGVTQSPTHLIKTRGQQVTLRCSPISGHKSVSWYQQVLGQGPQFIFQYYEKEERGRGNFPDRFSARQFPNYSSELNVNALLLGDSALYLCASSLYLGPEETQYFGPGTRLLVL.

V and J are TRBV6-1 and TRBJ2-1, with D possibly TRBD2 on 5 matching bases. V was clipped by 6 bases and J by 3 bases, with 6 bases between them. This CDR3 has 12 residues. Germline V gene lookup returns CDR1 MNHNS and CDR2 SASEGT. The CDR3 DNA reads as TGTGCCAGCAGCCGGGGCTACAATGAGCAGTTCTTC. It encodes CASSRGYNEQFF.

J is TRBJ2-2 and V is TRBV7-9; 10 nucleotides line up with TRBD2. Germline V gene sequence: CDR1 SEHNR, CDR2 FQNEAQ (reference sequence). V shed 10 bases, J shed 6 bases, and the junction held 8 bases outside the gene matches. The CDR3 runs to 14 residues. The DNA for the CDR3 is TGTGCCATATCCGGGACTAGCGTTCCCGGGGAGCTGTTTTTT. It yields the protein CAISGTSVPGELFF.

The chain links TRBV5-1 to TRBJ2-5; D possibly corresponds to TRBD2 (6 bases). This CDR3 spans 15 amino acids. CDR1 is SGHRS, CDR2 YFSETQ, per germline. Trimming stripped 0 bases from V and 2 bases from J, with 11 bases between. CDR3 protein: CASSLGGLQQETQYF. The CDR3 nucleotides are TGCGCCAGCAGCTTGGGAGGACTACAACAAGAGACCCAGTACTTC.

The CDR3 loop is CASGLYSSGNTIYF. CDR3 in DNA: TGTGCTAGTGGTTTGTACAGCTCTGGAAACACCATATATTTT. The chain carries TRBV12-5 and TRBJ1-3; no firm D call. The CDR3 runs 14 residues. Germline CDR1 LGHNT, CDR2 FRNRAP. V lost 2 bases and J lost 0, with 5 bases in between.

As DNA, the CDR3 is TGCAGCGTTGAATTATGGGGAGGCGGCTACACCTTC. It is translated as CSVELWGGGYTF. This rearrangement joins TRBV29-1 to TRBJ1-2; D unclear. V shed 2 bases and J shed 8 bases, with 12 bases lying between them. CDR3 length: 12 residues. The germline gives CDR1 SQVTM, CDR2 ANQGSEA. Variable domain in full (rest from reference TRBV29-1 and TRBJ1-2): SAVISQKPSRDICQRGTSLTIQCQVDSQVTMMFWYRQQPGQSLTLIATANQGSEATYESGFVIDKFPISRPNLTFSTLTVSNMSPEDSSIYLCSVELWGGGYTFGSGTRLTVV.

CDR3 DNA: TGCGCCAGCAGCCCTAAGACAGGCTCTTTCGATACGCAGTATTTT. It translates to CASSPKTGSFDTQYF. This chain connects TRBV5-1 to TRBJ2-3; D perhaps matches TRBD1 (6 bases). Germline assignment: CDR1 SGHRS and CDR2 YFSETQ. The CDR3 sequence is 15 residues long. V was clipped by 4 bases and J by 6 bases, with 18 bases between them.

The CDR3 DNA sequence: TGTGCCAGCAGCTTAAGTAGTCTCACAGATACGCAGTATTTT. It encodes CASSLSSLTDTQYF. The V and J genes are TRBV7-9 and TRBJ2-3; D unclear. The CDR3 consists of 14 residues. The germline V gene encodes CDR1 SEHNR and CDR2 FQNEAQ (reference sequence). V was shortened by 2 bases and J by 2 bases, with 8 bases between the two germline ends.

This clone was found once. V gene TRBV18 combines with J gene TRBJ2-7; TRBD2 matches at 8 bases. The germline V gene has CDR1 KGHSH and CDR2 LQKENI. Losses at the gene ends were 2 bases for V and 7 bases for J; bases not matched to a gene: 7. The CDR3 consists of 14 residues. CDR3 loop: CASSPSDGGVEQYF. The DNA of the CDR3 is TGTGCCAGCTCACCAAGTGACGGGGGGGTTGAGCAGTACTTC.

The chain employs TRBV28 and TRBJ1-2; 7 bases align to TRBD1. CDR1 MDHEN and CDR2 SYDVKM come from the germline V gene. V lost 7 bases and J lost 7; bases outside the gene matches: 6. CDR3 size: 12 residues. The CDR3 region has the DNA TGTGCCAGCAAGGAGGGGGCGCGTGGCTACACCTTC. Protein: CASKEGARGYTF.

The V call is TRBV7-8, the J call TRBJ2-7; 14 bases match TRBD2. Trimming removed 2 bases from V and 0 bases from J; junction bases left unmatched: 12. The CDR3 loop spans 20 amino acids. CDR1 is SGHVS and CDR2 is FQNEAQ in the germline V gene. The DNA of the CDR3 is TGTGCCAGCAGCTTAAAGGGACTAGCGGGGGCCCACGTGCTCTCCTACGAGCAGTACTTC. It is translated as CASSLKGLAGAHVLSYEQYF. The full variable domain, rest sourced from reference TRBV7-8 and TRBJ2-7, is GAGVSQSPRYKVAKRGQDVALRCDPISGHVSLFWYQQALGQGPEFLTYFQNEAQLDKSGLPSDRFFAERPEGSVSTLKIQRTQQEDSAVYLCASSLKGLAGAHVLSYEQYFGPGTRLTVT.

The V and J genes are TRBV9 and TRBJ1-4; D perhaps matches TRBD1 (6 bases). V lost 4 bases, J lost 8 bases, and 15 bases lay in between. CDR3 length equals 14 residues. Germline lookup yields CDR1 SGDLS and CDR2 YYNGEE. CDR3 loop: CASSPMGQSEKLFF. The CDR3 DNA is TGTGCCAGCAGCCCCATGGGACAATCGGAAAAACTGTTTTTT.

The CDR3 DNA reads TGTGCCAGCAGTGAAGGAGGGACTAATGAAAAACTGTTTTTT. Amino acid sequence: CASSEGGTNEKLFF. The chain carries TRBV25-1 and TRBJ1-4; D gene uncertain. V was clipped by 2 bases and J by 2 bases, with 6 bases between them. The CDR3 runs to 14 residues. Germline V gene data show CDR1 as MGHDK and CDR2 as SYGVNS.

This chain links TRBV6-5 with TRBJ2-1; possible D gene TRBD2, 6 bases. The CDR3 is made up of 14 amino acids. Trimming pared 2 bases from V and 9 bases from J, leaving 14 bases between. Germline lookup yields CDR1 MNHEY and CDR2 SVGAGI. CDR3 in amino acids: CASSYALATTEQFF. In DNA, the CDR3 is TGTGCCAGCAGTTACGCCCTAGCGACGACTGAGCAGTTCTTC.

The chain has TRBV30 and TRBJ1-2; TRBD1 agrees at 11 bases. Trimming at V came to 0 bases and at J to 8 bases, leaving 5 bases not matched to a gene. The germline V gene encodes CDR1 GTSNPN and CDR2 SVGIG (reference sequence). The CDR3 contains 14 residues. The CDR3 DNA reads as TGTGCCTGGAGTGTGGACAGGGGGCGCGAGGGCTACACCTTC. This encodes CAWSVDRGREGYTF.

The chain links TRBV7-8 to TRBJ2-6; 8 nucleotides line up with TRBD2. The CDR3 is 16 amino acids. Germline CDR1 and CDR2: SGHVS and FQNEAQ. After removal of 4 bases from V and 4 bases from J, the junction contained 6 bases not matched to a gene. In DNA, the CDR3 is TGTGCCAGCAGCTGGGCGGGGGGCTCCGGGGCCAACGTCCTGACTTTC. This encodes CASSWAGGSGANVLTF.

The chain combines TRBV5-6 with TRBJ2-1; 10 nucleotides agree with TRBD2. Germline V gene data show CDR1 as SGHDT and CDR2 as YYEEEE. This CDR3 has 16 residues. The V and J ends lost 4 bases and 6 bases, in that order; junction bases with no gene match: 10. The CDR3 sequence is CASSEAGTSASNEQFF. The CDR3 DNA reads TGTGCCAGCAGCGAGGCGGGGACTAGCGCCAGCAATGAGCAGTTCTTC.

The CDR3 DNA reads as TGTGCCAGCAGTGAAGCGCCACTAGCCTATGGCTACACCTTC. This codes for CASSEAPLAYGYTF. The rearrangement joins TRBV2 to TRBJ1-2; unclear D gene. V was shortened by 0 bases and J by 4 bases, with 9 bases between the two germline ends. Germline lookup yields CDR1 SNHLY and CDR2 FYNNEI. The CDR3 spans 14 residues.

This clone was detected only once. The chain joins TRBV10-2 to TRBJ2-7; TRBD2 agrees at 14 bases. CDR1 WSHSY and CDR2 SAAADI come from the germline V gene. V was clipped by 3 bases and J by 0 bases; unmatched bases: 7. The CDR3 is made up of 18 amino acids. The CDR3 nucleotides read TGCGCCAGCAGTGAAGCGGGACTAGCGGGGGCCAGCTCCTACGAGCAGTACTTC. It encodes CASSEAGLAGASSYEQYF.

The gene calls are TRBV7-2 and TRBJ1-1, with a possible D match to TRBD1 (5 bases). In germline, CDR1 is SGHTA, CDR2 FQGNSA. The length of the CDR3 is 12 residues. Trimming shortened V by 2 bases and J by 6 bases, and 7 bases separated the two germline ends. The DNA of the CDR3 is TGTGCCAGCAGCTTACTCAGGGCTGAAGCTTTCTTT. It yields the protein CASSLLRAEAFF. The variable domain in full, with the rest retrieved from reference TRBV7-2 and TRBJ1-1, is GAGVSQSPSNKVTEKGKDVELRCDPISGHTALYWYRQSLGQGLEFLIYFQGNSAPDKSGLPSDRFSAERTGGSVSTLTIQRTQQEDSAVYLCASSLLRAEAFFGQGTRLTVV.

Only a few counts were recorded for this clone. The chain couples TRBV5-1 to TRBJ1-2; D gene uncertain. With 0 bases removed from V and 7 bases from J, the gap between germline ends came to 10 bases. The CDR3 sequence is 13 residues long. Germline lookup yields CDR1 SGHRS and CDR2 YFSETQ. Written as DNA, the CDR3 is TGCGCCAGCAGCTTGGCCCTATCCATTGGCTACACCTTC. Amino acids: CASSLALSIGYTF. The complete variable domain, with remaining parts taken from reference TRBV5-1 and TRBJ1-2, reads KAGVTQTPRYLIKTRGQQVTLSCSPISGHRSVSWYQQTPGQGLQFLFEYFSETQRNKGNFPGRFSGRQFSNSRSEMNVSTLELGDSALYLCASSLALSIGYTFGSGTRLTVV.

CDR3 amino acids: CASSQDRTGANYGYTF. CDR3 bases: TGCGCCAGCAGCCAAGATCGGACAGGGGCTAACTATGGCTACACCTTC. The chain combines TRBV4-3 with TRBJ1-2; 9 bases align to TRBD1. Germline V gives CDR1 LGHNA, CDR2 YSLEER. Trimming at V came to 0 bases and at J to 0 bases, leaving 2 bases not matched to a gene. This CDR3 spans 16 amino acids.